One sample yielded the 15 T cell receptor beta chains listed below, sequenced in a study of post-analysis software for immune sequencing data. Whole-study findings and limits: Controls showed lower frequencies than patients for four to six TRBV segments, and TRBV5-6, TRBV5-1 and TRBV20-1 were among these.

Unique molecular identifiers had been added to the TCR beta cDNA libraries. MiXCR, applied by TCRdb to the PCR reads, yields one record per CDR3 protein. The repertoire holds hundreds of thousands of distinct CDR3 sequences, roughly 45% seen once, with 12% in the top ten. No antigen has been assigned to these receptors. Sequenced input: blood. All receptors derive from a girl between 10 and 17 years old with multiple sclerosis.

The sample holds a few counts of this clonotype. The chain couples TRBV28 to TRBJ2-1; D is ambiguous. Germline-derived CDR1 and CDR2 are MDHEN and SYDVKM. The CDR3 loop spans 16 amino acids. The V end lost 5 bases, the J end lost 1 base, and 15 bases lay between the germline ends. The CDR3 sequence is CASSRPGEQSYNEQFF. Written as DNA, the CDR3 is TGTGCCAGCAGTCGGCCTGGGGAACAGTCCTACAATGAGCAGTTCTTC.

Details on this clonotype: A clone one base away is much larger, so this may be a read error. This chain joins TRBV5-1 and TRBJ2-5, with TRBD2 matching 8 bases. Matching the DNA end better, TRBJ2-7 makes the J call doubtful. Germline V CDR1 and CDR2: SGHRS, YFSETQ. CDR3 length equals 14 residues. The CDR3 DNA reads TGCGCCGGCAGCTCGGGACTAGATGGAGACGAGCAGTACTTC. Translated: CAGSSGLDGDEQYF.

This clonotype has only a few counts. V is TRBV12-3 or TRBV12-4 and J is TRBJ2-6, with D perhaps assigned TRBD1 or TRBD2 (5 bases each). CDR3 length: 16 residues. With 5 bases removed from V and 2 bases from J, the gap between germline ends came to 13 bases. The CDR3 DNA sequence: TGTGCCAGCAGTCCGGGATCAGGGACTGGGGCCAACGTCCTGACTTTC. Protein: CASSPGSGTGANVLTF.

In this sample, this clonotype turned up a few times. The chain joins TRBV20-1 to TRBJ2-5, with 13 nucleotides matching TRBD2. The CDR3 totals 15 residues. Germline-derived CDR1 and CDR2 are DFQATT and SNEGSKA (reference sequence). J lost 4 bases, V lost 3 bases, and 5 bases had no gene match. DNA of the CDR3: TGCAGTGCTAGCTCACTAGCGGGAGGGGGAGAGACCCAGTACTTC. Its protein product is CSASSLAGGGETQYF.

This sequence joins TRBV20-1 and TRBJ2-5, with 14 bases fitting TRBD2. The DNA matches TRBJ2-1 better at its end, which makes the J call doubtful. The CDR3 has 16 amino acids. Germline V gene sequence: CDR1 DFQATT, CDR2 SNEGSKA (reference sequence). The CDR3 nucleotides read TGCAGTGCTAGAGCCTTCGGACTAGCGGGAGGAGAGACCCAGTTCTTC. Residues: CSARAFGLAGGETQFF.

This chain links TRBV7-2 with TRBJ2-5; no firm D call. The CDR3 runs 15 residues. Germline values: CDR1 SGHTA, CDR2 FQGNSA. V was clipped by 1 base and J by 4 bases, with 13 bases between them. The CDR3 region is CASSLVIASGETQYF. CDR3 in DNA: TGTGCCAGCAGCTTAGTAATAGCTTCCGGAGAGACCCAGTACTTC.

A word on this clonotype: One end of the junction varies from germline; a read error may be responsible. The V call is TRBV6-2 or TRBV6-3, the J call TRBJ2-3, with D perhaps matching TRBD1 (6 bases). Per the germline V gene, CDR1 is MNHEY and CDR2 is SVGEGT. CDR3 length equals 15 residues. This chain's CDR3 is CASIRQAFGTDTQYF. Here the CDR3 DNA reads TGTGCCAGCATCCGACAGGCCTTTGGCACAGATACACAGTATTTT.

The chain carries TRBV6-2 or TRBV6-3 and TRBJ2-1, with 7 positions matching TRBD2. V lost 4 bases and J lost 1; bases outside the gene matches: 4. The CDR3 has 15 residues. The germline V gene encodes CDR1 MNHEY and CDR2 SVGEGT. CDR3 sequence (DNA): TGTGCCAGCAGTTCACTAGCGTATTCCTACAATGAGCAGTTCTTC. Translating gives CASSSLAYSYNEQFF.

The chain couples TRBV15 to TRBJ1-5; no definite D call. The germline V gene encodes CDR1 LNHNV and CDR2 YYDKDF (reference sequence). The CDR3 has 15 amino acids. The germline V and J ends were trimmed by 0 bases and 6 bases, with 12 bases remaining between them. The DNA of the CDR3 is TGTGCCACCAGCAGAGATTATTCCTTGGGTCAGCCCCAGCATTTT. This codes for CATSRDYSLGQPQHF.

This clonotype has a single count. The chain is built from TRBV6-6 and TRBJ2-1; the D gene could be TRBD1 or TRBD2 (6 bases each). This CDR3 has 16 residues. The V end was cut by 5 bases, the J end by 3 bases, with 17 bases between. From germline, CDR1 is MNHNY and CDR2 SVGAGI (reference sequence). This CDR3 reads CASSRRGHSGYNEQFF. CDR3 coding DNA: TGTGCCAGCAGTCGGAGGGGACACTCAGGCTACAATGAGCAGTTCTTC.

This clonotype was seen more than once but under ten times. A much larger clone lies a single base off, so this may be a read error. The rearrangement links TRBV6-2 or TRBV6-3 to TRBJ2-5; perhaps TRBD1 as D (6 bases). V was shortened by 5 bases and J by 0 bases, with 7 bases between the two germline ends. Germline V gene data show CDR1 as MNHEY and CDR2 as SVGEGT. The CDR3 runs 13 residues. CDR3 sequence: CASSRDNQETQYF. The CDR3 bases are TGTGCCAGCAGTCGGGACAACCAAGAGACCCAGTACTTC.

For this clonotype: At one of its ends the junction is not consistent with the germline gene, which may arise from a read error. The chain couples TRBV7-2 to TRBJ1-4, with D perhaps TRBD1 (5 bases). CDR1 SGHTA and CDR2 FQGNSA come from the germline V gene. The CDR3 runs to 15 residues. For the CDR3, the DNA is TGTGCCAGCAGCTTAGCGGGACCGACTAATGAAAAACCGTTTTTT. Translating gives CASSLAGPTNEKPFF. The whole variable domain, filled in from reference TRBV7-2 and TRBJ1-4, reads GAGVSQSPSNKVTEKGKDVELRCDPISGHTALYWYRQSLGQGLEFLIYFQGNSAPDKSGLPSDRFSAERTGGSVSTLTIQRTQQEDSAVYLCASSLAGPTNEKPFFGSGTQLSVL.

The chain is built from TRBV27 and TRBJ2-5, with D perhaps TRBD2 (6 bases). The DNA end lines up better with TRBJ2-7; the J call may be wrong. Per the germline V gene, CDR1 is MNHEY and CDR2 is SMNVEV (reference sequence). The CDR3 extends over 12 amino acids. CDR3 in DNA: TGTGCCAGCCGGGACTTCTCCTACGAGCAGTACTTC. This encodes CASRDFSYEQYF.

For the CDR3, the DNA is TGCAGCGTTGAACTCGACACCAGCACAGATACGCAGTATTTT. As protein: CSVELDTSTDTQYF. V is TRBV29-1 and J is TRBJ2-3, with unresolved D. CDR1 and CDR2 from the germline V gene are SQVTM and ANQGSEA. This CDR3 contains 14 residues. V was shortened by 2 bases and J by 0 bases, with 9 bases between the two germline ends.

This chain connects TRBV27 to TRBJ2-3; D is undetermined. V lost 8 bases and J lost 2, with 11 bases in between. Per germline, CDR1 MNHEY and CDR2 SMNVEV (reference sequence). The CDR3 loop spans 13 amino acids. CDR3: CASRWEPTDTQYF. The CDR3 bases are TGTGCCAGCCGGTGGGAACCCACAGATACGCAGTATTTT.